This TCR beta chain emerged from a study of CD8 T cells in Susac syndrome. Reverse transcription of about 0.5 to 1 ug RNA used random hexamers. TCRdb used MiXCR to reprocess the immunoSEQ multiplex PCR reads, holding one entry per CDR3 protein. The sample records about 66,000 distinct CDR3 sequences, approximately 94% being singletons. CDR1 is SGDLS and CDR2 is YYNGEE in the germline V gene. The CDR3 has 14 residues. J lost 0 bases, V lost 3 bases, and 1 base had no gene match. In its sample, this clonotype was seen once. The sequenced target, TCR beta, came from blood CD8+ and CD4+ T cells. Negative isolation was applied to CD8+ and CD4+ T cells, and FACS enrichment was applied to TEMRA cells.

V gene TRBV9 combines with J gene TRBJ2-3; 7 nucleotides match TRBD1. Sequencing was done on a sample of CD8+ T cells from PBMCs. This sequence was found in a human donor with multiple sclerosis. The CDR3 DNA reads TGTGCCAGCAGCGAGGACAGGAGCACAGATACGCAGTATTTT. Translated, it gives CASSEDRSTDTQYF.